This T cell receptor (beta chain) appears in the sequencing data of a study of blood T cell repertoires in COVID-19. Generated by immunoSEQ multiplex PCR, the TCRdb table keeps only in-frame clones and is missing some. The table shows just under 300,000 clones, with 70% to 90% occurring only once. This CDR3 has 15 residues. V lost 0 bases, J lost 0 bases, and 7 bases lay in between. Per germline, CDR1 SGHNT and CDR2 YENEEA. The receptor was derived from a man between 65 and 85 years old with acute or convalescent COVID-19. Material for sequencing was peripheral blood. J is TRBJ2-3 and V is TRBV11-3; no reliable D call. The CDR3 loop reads CASSLDGVSTDTQYF. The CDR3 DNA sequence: TGTGCCAGCAGCTTAGACGGAGTAAGCACAGATACGCAGTATTTT.